This is a list of T cell receptor beta chains from one sample in a study of shared T cell receptors in the human thymus. Repertoires were generated with immunoSEQ multiplex PCR, while TCRdb's copy carries only in-frame clones and drops some. The profile covers approximately 760,000 clones, with around 85% appearing a single time and roughly 0.01% taken by the ten largest. The sample was also linked to a second study, of human thymus T cells.

The sample was thymocytes. These receptors originate from a girl under three years old with a congenital heart defect. CDR3s include the opening cysteine and the closing phenylalanine or tryptophan. Each record gives: J gene, D gene, clone size, V gene, CDR3 protein, CDR3 DNA. A D gene is named only where the DNA matches it firmly. Rows give clone size only sometimes, using once, few, many, or a class for an expanded clone.

j_call: TRBJ2-2; d_call: .; clone_size: .; v_call: TRBV5-1; cdr3_aa: CASSFDILGELFF; cdr3_nt: TGCGCCAGCAGCTTCGATATCCTAGGGGAGCTGTTTTTT
j_call: TRBJ1-2; d_call: TRBD1; clone_size: .; v_call: TRBV19; cdr3_aa: CASSIAPTGLRDGYTF; cdr3_nt: TGTGCCAGTAGTATAGCACCGACAGGGCTCCGGGATGGCTACACCTTC
j_call: TRBJ1-1; d_call: TRBD1; clone_size: .; v_call: TRBV9; cdr3_aa: CASSTKQGMNTEAFF; cdr3_nt: TGTGCCAGCAGCACAAAACAGGGGATGAACACTGAAGCTTTCTTT
j_call: TRBJ1-2; d_call: .; clone_size: once; v_call: TRBV6-1; cdr3_aa: CASSEVGLRYGYTF; cdr3_nt: TGTGCCAGCAGTGAAGTGGGCCTGCGTTATGGCTACACCTTC
j_call: TRBJ2-7; d_call: .; clone_size: .; v_call: TRBV2; cdr3_aa: CASSVRAYNYEQYF; cdr3_nt: TGTGCCAGCAGTGTCAGGGCATACAATTACGAGCAGTACTTC
j_call: TRBJ2-1; d_call: .; clone_size: .; v_call: TRBV6-6; cdr3_aa: CASSSSRGEQFF; cdr3_nt: TGTGCCAGCAGTTCCAGCAGGGGTGAGCAGTTCTTC
j_call: TRBJ2-2; d_call: TRBD2; clone_size: .; v_call: TRBV7-8; cdr3_aa: CASRKILAGGPPGELFF; cdr3_nt: TGTGCCAGCAGGAAAATACTAGCGGGGGGCCCCCCAGGGGAGCTGTTTTTT
j_call: TRBJ1-2; d_call: TRBD1; clone_size: .; v_call: TRBV7-9; cdr3_aa: CASSWWARDRGSDGYTF; cdr3_nt: TGTGCCAGCAGCTGGTGGGCCCGGGACAGGGGATCTGATGGCTACACCTTC
j_call: TRBJ1-1; d_call: .; clone_size: few; v_call: TRBV7-9; cdr3_aa: CASSLVFRVPEAFF; cdr3_nt: TGTGCCAGCAGCTTAGTATTCAGGGTACCTGAAGCTTTCTTT
j_call: TRBJ2-3; d_call: .; clone_size: .; v_call: TRBV19; cdr3_aa: CASSPEGGGRRDTQYF; cdr3_nt: TGTGCCAGTAGTCCCGAGGGGGGGGGCCGACGGGATACGCAGTATTTT
j_call: TRBJ2-3; d_call: .; clone_size: .; v_call: TRBV29-1; cdr3_aa: CSVDTWGLEGTDTQYF; cdr3_nt: TGCAGCGTTGATACCTGGGGGCTAGAAGGCACAGATACGCAGTATTTT
j_call: TRBJ1-2; d_call: TRBD1; clone_size: .; v_call: TRBV6-1; cdr3_aa: CASSEAGAPGQGAYYGYTF; cdr3_nt: TGTGCCAGCAGTGAAGCGGGGGCCCCTGGACAGGGGGCTTACTATGGCTACACCTTC
j_call: TRBJ1-4; d_call: .; clone_size: .; v_call: TRBV7-8; cdr3_aa: CASSLTGKGGTNEKLFF; cdr3_nt: TGTGCCAGCAGCTTAACAGGCAAAGGAGGGACTAATGAAAAACTGTTTTTT
j_call: TRBJ1-4; d_call: TRBD1; clone_size: .; v_call: TRBV4-2; cdr3_aa: CASSQVTGGEKLFF; cdr3_nt: TGTGCCAGCAGCCAAGTCACAGGGGGCGAAAAACTGTTTTTT
j_call: TRBJ2-3; d_call: .; clone_size: .; v_call: TRBV9; cdr3_aa: CASSVSRGGASTDTQYF; cdr3_nt: TGTGCCAGCAGCGTATCTAGGGGGGGAGCTAGCACAGATACGCAGTATTTT
j_call: TRBJ2-3; d_call: .; clone_size: .; v_call: TRBV5-4; cdr3_aa: CASTGTDTQYF; cdr3_nt: TGTGCCAGCACAGGCACAGATACGCAGTATTTT
j_call: TRBJ1-2; d_call: .; clone_size: .; v_call: TRBV10-3; cdr3_aa: CAVTDKNYGYTF; cdr3_nt: TGTGCCGTCACAGATAAAAACTATGGCTACACCTTC
j_call: TRBJ1-2; d_call: .; clone_size: few; v_call: TRBV19; cdr3_aa: CASSIARQVDGYTF; cdr3_nt: TGTGCCAGTAGTATAGCCCGACAGGTGGATGGCTACACCTTC
j_call: TRBJ2-5; d_call: .; clone_size: .; v_call: TRBV5-6; cdr3_aa: CASSLAGVETQYF; cdr3_nt: TGTGCCAGCAGCTTGGCCGGGGTAGAGACCCAGTACTTC
j_call: TRBJ2-7; d_call: TRBD2; clone_size: .; v_call: TRBV7-9; cdr3_aa: CASSLGSGGGSSEQYF; cdr3_nt: TGTGCCAGCAGCTTAGGTAGCGGGGGGGGAAGCTCCGAGCAGTACTTC
j_call: TRBJ1-2; d_call: TRBD1; clone_size: .; v_call: TRBV27; cdr3_aa: CASSLIGQGEGYTF; cdr3_nt: TGTGCCAGCAGTTTGATCGGACAGGGGGAAGGCTACACCTTC
j_call: TRBJ1-6; d_call: TRBD1; clone_size: once; v_call: TRBV5-1; cdr3_aa: CASSGGNYRGPSSPLHF; cdr3_nt: TGCGCCAGCAGCGGCGGGAATTACAGGGGCCCTTCTTCACCCCTCCACTTT
j_call: TRBJ1-1; d_call: .; clone_size: .; v_call: TRBV28; cdr3_aa: CASSLGHEAFF; cdr3_nt: TGTGCCAGCAGCCTCGGACACGAAGCTTTCTTT
j_call: TRBJ2-3; d_call: TRBD1; clone_size: .; v_call: TRBV5-6; cdr3_aa: CASSSDRGPTDTQYF; cdr3_nt: TGTGCCAGCAGCTCGGACAGGGGGCCCACAGATACGCAGTATTTT
j_call: TRBJ2-3; d_call: .; clone_size: .; v_call: TRBV7-2; cdr3_aa: CASSYVGGGADTQYF; cdr3_nt: TGTGCCAGCAGCTACGTGGGGGGAGGTGCAGATACGCAGTATTTT
j_call: TRBJ1-1; d_call: .; clone_size: .; v_call: TRBV5-1; cdr3_aa: CASSRNNNTGQRAEAFF; cdr3_nt: TGCGCCAGCAGCCGGAATAACAACACAGGGCAACGGGCTGAAGCTTTCTTT
j_call: TRBJ2-3; d_call: .; clone_size: .; v_call: TRBV2; cdr3_aa: CASSEVLADTQYF; cdr3_nt: TGTGCCAGCAGTGAAGTTCTCGCAGATACGCAGTATTTT
j_call: TRBJ2-2; d_call: .; clone_size: .; v_call: TRBV29-1; cdr3_aa: CSAVLTGYTGELFF; cdr3_nt: TGCAGCGCCGTACTTACAGGGTACACCGGGGAGCTGTTTTTT